The 29 T cell receptor beta chains below were found in one sample sequenced in a study of tumor-infiltrating lymphocytes in localized non-small cell lung cancer. Sequencing used immunoSEQ multiplex PCR; TCRdb keeps in-frame clones, though not all of them. The table has under 10,000 clones, more than 70% seen once. The specimen sequenced was lung tumor tissue. The origin of the receptors is a human donor with non-small cell lung cancer.

This clone was recorded a few times. This sequence joins TRBV7-3 and TRBJ1-1; no clear D. In germline, CDR1 is SGHTA, CDR2 FQGTGA. Deletions cut 1 base from V and 4 bases from J, with 16 bases between. The CDR3 has 16 amino acids. The CDR3: CASSLNAGVAGTEAFF. For the CDR3, the DNA is TGTGCCAGCAGCTTAAACGCCGGGGTCGCGGGCACTGAAGCTTTCTTT.

This chain joins TRBV6-4 and TRBJ2-5; 10 bases agree with TRBD1. The CDR3 is made up of 16 amino acids. V shed 5 bases, J shed 5 bases, and the junction held 11 bases outside the gene matches. Per germline, CDR1 MRHNA and CDR2 SNTAGT. DNA of the CDR3: TGTGCCAGCAGTCCTACGACGGGACAGGGGTGGGAGACCCAGTACTTC. This translates into CASSPTTGQGWETQYF.

This chain links TRBV7-2 with TRBJ2-7; D unclear. CDR1 and CDR2 from the germline V gene are SGHTA and FQGNSA. This CDR3 has 14 residues. V shed 2 bases and J shed 2 bases, with 10 bases lying between them. The CDR3 loop is CASSLRDGPYEQYF. In nucleotides, the CDR3 is TGTGCCAGCAGCTTACGAGACGGACCCTACGAGCAGTACTTC. Combining the CDR3 with reference TRBV7-2 and TRBJ2-7 gives the whole variable domain GAGVSQSPSNKVTEKGKDVELRCDPISGHTALYWYRQSLGQGLEFLIYFQGNSAPDKSGLPSDRFSAERTGGSVSTLTIQRTQQEDSAVYLCASSLRDGPYEQYFGPGTRLTVT.

Points on this clone: Other nucleotide sequences in the sample specify the same CDR3. The V and J genes are TRBV29-1 and TRBJ1-4; possibly TRBD1 for D (6 bases). This CDR3 has 11 residues. Germline V CDR1 and CDR2: SQVTM, ANQGSEA. V was clipped by 5 bases and J by 8 bases, with 9 bases between them. For the CDR3, the DNA is TGCAGCGTTCCCCAGGGGGAAAAACTGTTTTTT. Its translation is CSVPQGEKLFF.

This rearrangement joins TRBV4-1 to TRBJ1-2; D gene unclear. This CDR3 has 14 residues. The V gene lost 0 bases and the J gene lost 3 bases, with 8 bases spanning the gap. CDR1 is MGHRA, CDR2 YSYEKL, per germline. This CDR3 is CASSQDPSHYGYTF. CDR3 bases: TGCGCCAGCAGCCAAGATCCCAGCCACTATGGCTACACCTTC.

V and J are TRBV10-3 and TRBJ1-2, with D hard to call. Trimming removed 2 bases from V and 7 bases from J, with 20 bases in between. This CDR3 comprises 16 residues. The germline CDR1 and CDR2 sequences are ENHRY and SYGVKD. CDR3 residues: CAISESETPREAGYTF. CDR3 DNA: TGTGCCATCAGTGAGAGTGAGACACCGAGGGAGGCTGGCTACACCTTC.

The chain carries TRBV6-1 and TRBJ1-3, with D perhaps TRBD1 (5 bases). Trimming left V 3 bases short and J 8 bases short, with 11 bases between. The CDR3 totals 13 residues. Germline V gene data show CDR1 as MNHNS and CDR2 as SASEGT. Here the CDR3 DNA reads TGTGCCAGCAGTGATATCCTAGGGGACACCATATATTTT. Protein product: CASSDILGDTIYF.

This chain uses TRBV5-1 with TRBJ2-5, with 9 bases aligning to TRBD1. CDR3 length equals 14 residues. With V trimmed by 4 bases and J by 8 bases, 9 bases remained unmatched. The germline CDR1 and CDR2 sequences are SGHRS and YFSETQ. In DNA form, the CDR3 reads TGCGCCAGCAGCACGGGACAGGGAGGGGTCACCCAGTACTTC. It yields the protein CASSTGQGGVTQYF.

The chain employs TRBV2 and TRBJ2-5, with D perhaps matching TRBD1 or TRBD2 (5 bases each). Trimming stripped 4 bases from V and 5 bases from J, with 11 bases between. The CDR3 covers 13 residues. The V gene's germline CDR1 is SNHLY and CDR2 FYNNEI. CDR3 sequence: CASSGDRGETQYF. In DNA form, the CDR3 reads TGTGCCAGCAGTGGGGACCGAGGGGAGACCCAGTACTTC.

The V gene is TRBV14, the J gene TRBJ1-1; D unclear. Germline V gives CDR1 SGHDN, CDR2 FVKESK. Trimming removed 0 bases at V and 4 bases at J, with 6 bases between. The length of the CDR3 is 13 residues. CDR3 sequence: CASSQDWGTEAFF. Here the CDR3 DNA reads TGTGCCAGCAGCCAAGATTGGGGCACTGAAGCTTTCTTT.

The chain uses TRBV2 and TRBJ2-7; D is uncertain. The CDR3 extends over 10 amino acids. Germline V gives CDR1 SNHLY, CDR2 FYNNEI. V was shortened by 4 bases and J by 2 bases, with 0 bases between the two germline ends. The CDR3 here is CASSAYEQYF. The DNA of the CDR3 is TGTGCCAGCAGTGCCTACGAGCAGTACTTC.

The chain uses TRBV10-3 and TRBJ2-1, with 15 bases that match TRBD2. Germline values: CDR1 ENHRY, CDR2 SYGVKD. Trimming took 10 bases from V and 1 from J; bases not matched to a gene: 5. The CDR3 covers 16 residues. CDR3 sequence (DNA): TGTGCCACAACGGGACTAGCGGGAGGTTCCTACAATGAGCAGTTCTTC. It is translated as CATTGLAGGSYNEQFF.

The rearrangement uses TRBV4-3 and TRBJ2-7, with D tentatively TRBD1 (6 bases). Germline V lookup: CDR1 LGHNA, CDR2 YSLEER. With 3 bases removed from V and 3 bases from J, the gap between germline ends came to 15 bases. The CDR3 length is 15 residues. The CDR3 loop is CASSQHRERYYEQYF. The CDR3 DNA sequence: TGCGCCAGCAGCCAGCACAGGGAACGCTACTACGAGCAGTACTTC.

This chain links TRBV18 with TRBJ2-1; perhaps TRBD2 as D (6 bases). V lost 0 bases and J 12 bases, leaving 21 bases between the germline ends. Germline V CDR1 and CDR2: KGHSH, LQKENI. CDR3 length: 16 amino acids. CDR3 in amino acids: CASSPPVGSLTMGQFF. CDR3 nucleotide sequence: TGTGCCAGCTCACCACCGGTCGGGAGTCTGACAATGGGGCAGTTCTTC. The entire variable domain, with the rest obtained from reference TRBV18 and TRBJ2-1, is as follows: NAGVMQNPRHLVRRRGQEARLRCSPMKGHSHVYWYRQLPEEGLKFMVYLQKENIIDESGMPKERFSAEFPKEGPSILRIQQVVRGDSAAYFCASSPPVGSLTMGQFFGPGTRLTVL.

V and J are TRBV5-5 and TRBJ2-7, with TRBD2 matching 14 bases. The CDR3 totals 15 residues. CDR1 is SGHKS and CDR2 is YYEKEE in the germline V gene (reference sequence). With V trimmed by 0 bases and J by 7 bases, 3 bases remained unmatched. DNA of the CDR3: TGTGCCAGCAGCTTGGTGACTAGCGGGAGGGATGAGCAGTACTTC. Protein: CASSLVTSGRDEQYF.

This chain links TRBV19 with TRBJ2-3; no firm D call. The germline CDR1 and CDR2 sequences are LNHDA and SQIVND (reference sequence). The CDR3 extends over 14 amino acids. Between the trimmed V and J ends, which lost 6 bases and 0 bases, there was a span of 10 bases. The CDR3 DNA sequence: TGTGCCAGTAGGTCCGCGGTCAGCACAGATACGCAGTATTTT. Amino acid sequence: CASRSAVSTDTQYF.

A few counts support this clone. V and J are TRBV9 and TRBJ1-1; tentative D call: TRBD1 (5 bases). V lost 2 bases to trimming and J lost 4 bases, with 15 bases between them. Germline CDR1 is SGDLS and CDR2 is YYNGEE. The CDR3 contains 15 residues. CDR3 DNA: TGTGCCAGCAGCGTGGGCGCAGGGCGGACCACTGAAGCTTTCTTT. The encoded protein is CASSVGAGRTTEAFF.

The V and J genes are TRBV7-2 and TRBJ2-1; a weak D match, TRBD1 (6 bases). The CDR3 is 15 residues long. Germline CDR1 and CDR2: SGHTA and FQGNSA. The V end was cut by 7 bases, the J end by 0 bases, with 13 bases between. The CDR3 DNA sequence: TGTGCCAGCACCTCCCCAGGGGCCTCCTACAATGAGCAGTTCTTC. Protein sequence: CASTSPGASYNEQFF.

The V and J genes are TRBV7-3 and TRBJ2-2; the D is unclear. V was trimmed by 5 bases and J by 6 bases, leaving 7 bases between them. CDR1 and CDR2 (germline): SGHTA, FQGTGA. CDR3 length: 12 residues. CDR3 residues: CASSPFPGELFF. The CDR3 coding sequence is TGTGCCAGCAGCCCTTTTCCCGGGGAGCTGTTTTTT.

This clone was picked up one time. This chain links TRBV7-2 with TRBJ2-3; 7 bases line up with TRBD2. V trimming: 0 bases; J trimming: 5 bases; junction bases outside the gene matches: 11. Germline lookup yields CDR1 SGHTA and CDR2 FQGNSA. CDR3 length equals 17 residues. The CDR3 sequence is CASSLALAGVMGDTQYF. The CDR3 nucleotides read TGTGCCAGCAGCTTAGCGCTGGCGGGGGTGATGGGAGATACGCAGTATTTT.

This clone was detected a few times. Here the CDR3 reads CASSPLQETQYF. The CDR3 DNA sequence: TGTGCCAGCAGCCCCCTTCAAGAGACCCAGTACTTC. The gene calls are TRBV7-9 and TRBJ2-5; no clear D gene. The CDR3 is 12 amino acids. Germline V gene data show CDR1 as SEHNR and CDR2 as FQNEAQ (reference sequence). V gave up 5 bases and J gave up 2 bases, with 6 bases separating them. The whole variable domain, filled in from reference TRBV7-9 and TRBJ2-5, reads DTGVSQNPRHKITKRGQNVTFRCDPISEHNRLYWYRQTLGQGPEFLTYFQNEAQLEKSRLLSDRFSAERPKGSFSTLEIQRTEQGDSAMYLCASSPLQETQYFGPGTRLLVL.

This chain uses TRBV11-3 with TRBJ2-1; unclear D gene. In germline, CDR1 is SGHNT, CDR2 YENEEA. CDR3 length: 8 residues. The CDR3 spells CWDNEQFF. DNA of the CDR3: TGTTGGGACAATGAGCAGTTCTTC.

The V call is TRBV29-1, the J call TRBJ1-5; D remains ambiguous. Germline V lookup: CDR1 SQVTM, CDR2 ANQGSEA. The CDR3 runs to 14 residues. V dropped 5 bases and J dropped 7 bases, with 18 bases sitting between them. The DNA of the CDR3 is TGCAGCGTTCGCCTGGGCGGGTTTCAACAGCCCCAGCATTTT. Protein: CSVRLGGFQQPQHF.

This clone was seen a few times. This chain joins TRBV5-6 and TRBJ2-7, with D possibly matching TRBD2 (6 bases). In germline, CDR1 is SGHDT, CDR2 YYEEEE. V lost 4 bases to trimming and J lost 3 bases, with 11 bases between them. The CDR3 sequence is 13 residues long. Written as DNA, the CDR3 is TGTGCCAGCAGCCCCTTTAGCGGCTACGAGCAGTACTTC. This codes for CASSPFSGYEQYF.

J is TRBJ2-1 and V is TRBV4-1, with a possible D match to TRBD2 (5 bases). Trimming removed 1 base at V and 9 bases at J, with 13 bases between. CDR1 MGHRA and CDR2 YSYEKL come from the germline V gene. This CDR3 comprises 14 residues. CDR3 loop: CASSQVRGDGEQFF. CDR3 bases: TGCGCCAGCAGCCAAGTCCGGGGTGACGGTGAGCAGTTCTTC.

J is TRBJ1-5 and V is TRBV28; TRBD1 is a possible D gene (5 bases). With 4 bases removed from V and 4 bases from J, the gap between germline ends came to 8 bases. Germline V gives CDR1 MDHEN, CDR2 SYDVKM. The CDR3 consists of 13 residues. CDR3 DNA sequence: TGTGCCAGCAGTTCGACAGATAATCAGCCCCAGCATTTT. Residues: CASSSTDNQPQHF.

The rearrangement links TRBV29-1 to TRBJ1-2; 10 nucleotides match TRBD1. In germline, CDR1 is SQVTM, CDR2 ANQGSEA. The CDR3 runs 16 residues. V lost 6 bases and J lost 4; bases outside the gene matches: 14. The CDR3 protein is CSVYGTGAIVSYGYTF. CDR3 sequence (DNA): TGCAGCGTCTACGGGACAGGGGCGATTGTGTCCTATGGCTACACCTTC.

This clone appeared a single time. Germline and junction disagree at one end, which may indicate a read error. The chain links TRBV27 to TRBJ1-1, with 9 bases aligning to TRBD1. Germline CDR1 is MNHEY and CDR2 is SMNVEV (reference sequence). The CDR3 spans 17 residues. CDR3 bases: TGTGCCAGCAGTCCCACAATCGGTCTCCACCGGGACAGGGAGAGGGTCTTT. This codes for CASSPTIGLHRDRERVF.

The rearrangement links TRBV5-4 to TRBJ1-3, with TRBD1 as a possible D gene (6 bases). CDR3 length equals 12 residues. Germline assignment: CDR1 SGHNT and CDR2 YYREEE (reference sequence). With 10 bases removed from V and 4 bases from J, the gap between germline ends came to 12 bases. For the CDR3, the DNA is TGTGCCGCGGGAGGGACAGGAAACACCATATATTTT. This encodes CAAGGTGNTIYF.